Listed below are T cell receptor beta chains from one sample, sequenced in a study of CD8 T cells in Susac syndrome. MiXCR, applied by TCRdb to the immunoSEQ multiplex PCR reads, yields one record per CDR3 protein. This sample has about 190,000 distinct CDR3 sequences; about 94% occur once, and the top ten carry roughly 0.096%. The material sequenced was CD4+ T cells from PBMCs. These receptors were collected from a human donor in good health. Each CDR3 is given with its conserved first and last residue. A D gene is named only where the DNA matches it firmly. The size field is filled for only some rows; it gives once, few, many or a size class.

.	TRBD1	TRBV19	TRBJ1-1	CASSFPGQNLLNTEAFF	TGTGCCAGTAGTTTCCCGGGACAGAACCTCCTGAACACTGAAGCTTTCTTT
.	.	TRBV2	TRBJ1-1	CASSEAFQRAFF	TGTGCCAGCAGTGAAGCGTTCCAACGGGCTTTCTTT
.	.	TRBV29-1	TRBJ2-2	CSVETGNTNTGELFF	TGCAGCGTTGAAACGGGCAATACGAACACCGGGGAGCTGTTTTTT
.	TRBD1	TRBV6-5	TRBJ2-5	CASRGQIQETQYF	TGTGCCAGCAGGGGACAGATTCAAGAGACCCAGTACTTC
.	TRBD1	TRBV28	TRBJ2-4	CASKLGDRGGTNIQYF	TGTGCCAGCAAACTGGGTGACAGGGGGGGCACAAACATTCAGTACTTC
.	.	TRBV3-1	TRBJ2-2	CASSHLGELFF	TGTGCCAGCAGCCATTTAGGGGAGCTGTTTTTT
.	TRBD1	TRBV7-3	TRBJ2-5	CASSLQGKGASETQYF	TGTGCCAGCAGCTTACAGGGAAAGGGGGCGTCAGAGACCCAGTACTTC
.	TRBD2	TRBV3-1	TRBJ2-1	CASSQGPLAGGRNEQFF	TGTGCCAGCAGCCAAGGTCCCCTAGCGGGGGGGCGGAATGAGCAGTTCTTC
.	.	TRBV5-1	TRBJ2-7	CASSFDYEQYF	TGCGCCAGCAGCTTTGATTACGAGCAGTACTTC
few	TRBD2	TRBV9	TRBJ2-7	CASSVAAGVSYEQYF	TGTGCCAGCAGCGTAGCAGCGGGGGTGTCCTACGAGCAGTACTTC
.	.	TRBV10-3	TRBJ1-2	CATQRERGYTF	TGTGCCACTCAAAGGGAGCGTGGCTACACCTTC
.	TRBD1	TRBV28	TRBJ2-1	CASVPRGPKYNEQFF	TGTGCCAGCGTACCCAGGGGGCCCAAATACAATGAGCAGTTCTTC
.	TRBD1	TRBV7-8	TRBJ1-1	CASSLRTGRTEAFF	TGTGCCAGCAGCCTGCGGACAGGGAGGACTGAAGCTTTCTTT
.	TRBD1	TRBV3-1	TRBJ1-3	CASRASWGQGQGASGNTIYF	TGTGCCAGCAGGGCAAGTTGGGGGCAGGGGCAGGGGGCGAGCGGAAACACCATATATTTT
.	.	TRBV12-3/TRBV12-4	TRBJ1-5	CASSSDSQPQHF	TGTGCCAGCAGTTCCGACAGTCAGCCCCAGCATTTT
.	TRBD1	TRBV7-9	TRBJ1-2	CASSAGTGRLRDYGYTF	TGTGCCAGCAGCGCGGGGACAGGGCGGTTGAGGGACTATGGCTACACCTTC
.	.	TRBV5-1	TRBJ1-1	CASSLSTGEAFF	TGCGCCAGCAGCTTGTCAACAGGTGAAGCTTTCTTT
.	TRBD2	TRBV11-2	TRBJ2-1	CASSRGGRGDNEQFF	TGTGCCAGCAGCCGCGGGGGGCGGGGGGACAATGAGCAGTTCTTC
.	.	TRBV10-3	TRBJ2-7	CAIQRAGGGGEQYF	TGTGCCATTCAGAGGGCAGGGGGCGGGGGCGAGCAGTACTTC
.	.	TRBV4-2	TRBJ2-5	CASSQQGGGPQETQYF	TGTGCCAGCAGCCAACAGGGGGGGGGACCGCAAGAGACCCAGTACTTC
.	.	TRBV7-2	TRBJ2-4	CASSLSQPAGQYF	TGTGCCAGCAGCTTAAGTCAGCCTGCCGGTCAGTACTTC
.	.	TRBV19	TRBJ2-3	CASNPPKGDTQYF	TGTGCCAGTAATCCGCCGAAAGGAGATACGCAGTATTTT
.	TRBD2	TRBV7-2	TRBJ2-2	CASRSQRGATGELFF	TGTGCCAGCAGATCTCAGCGGGGAGCCACCGGGGAGCTGTTTTTT
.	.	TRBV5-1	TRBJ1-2	CASSLDADYGYTF	TGCGCCAGCAGCTTAGATGCGGACTATGGCTACACCTTC
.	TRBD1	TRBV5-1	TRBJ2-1	CASSLIGQGLLEQFF	TGCGCCAGCAGCTTGATTGGACAGGGTTTACTCGAGCAGTTCTTC
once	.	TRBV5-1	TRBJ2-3	CASSLERSPTDTQYF	TGCGCCAGCAGCTTGGAGAGAAGTCCCACAGATACGCAGTATTTT
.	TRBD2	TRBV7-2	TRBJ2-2	CASSFGARGGATGELFF	TGTGCCAGCAGCTTCGGAGCTCGCGGGGGGGCCACCGGGGAGCTGTTTTTT
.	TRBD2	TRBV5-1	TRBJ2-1	CASSFLLAETNEQFF	TGCGCCAGCAGCTTTCTACTAGCGGAGACCAATGAGCAGTTCTTC
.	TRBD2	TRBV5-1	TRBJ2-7	CASTLAGGNYEQYF	TGCGCCAGCACGCTAGCGGGGGGTAACTACGAGCAGTACTTC
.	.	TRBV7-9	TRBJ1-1	CASSRGQMNTEAFF	TGTGCCAGCAGCCGAGGACAGATGAACACTGAAGCTTTCTTT
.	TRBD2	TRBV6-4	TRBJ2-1	CASSDGGAYNEQFF	TGTGCCAGCAGTGACGGGGGGGCCTACAATGAGCAGTTCTTC
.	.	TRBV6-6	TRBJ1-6	CASSYPGGRPLHF	TGTGCCAGCAGTTACCCGGGGGGCCGACCCCTCCACTTT
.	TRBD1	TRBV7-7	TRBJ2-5	CASSLGTGARETQYF	TGTGCTAGCAGCTTAGGGACAGGGGCGCGGGAGACCCAGTACTTC
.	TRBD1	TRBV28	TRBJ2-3	CASSSGTTGTDTQYF	TGTGCCAGCAGTTCAGGGACGACAGGGACAGATACGCAGTATTTT
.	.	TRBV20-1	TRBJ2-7	CSAPVRVNSYEQYF	TGCAGTGCGCCTGTCAGGGTTAACTCCTACGAGCAGTACTTC
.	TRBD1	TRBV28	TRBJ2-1	CASSWDRQGKNEQFF	TGTGCCAGCAGTTGGGACCGACAGGGTAAGAATGAGCAGTTCTTC
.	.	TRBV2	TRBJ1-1	CASSVWGTEAFF	TGTGCCAGCAGTGTGTGGGGGACTGAAGCTTTCTTT
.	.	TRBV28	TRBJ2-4	CASSSPSRGEGNIQYF	TGTGCCAGCAGTTCTCCTTCGCGGGGCGAGGGAAACATTCAGTACTTC
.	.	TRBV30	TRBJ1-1	CAWSPWLRDWATNTEAFF	TGTGCCTGGAGTCCTTGGCTTCGGGATTGGGCCACGAACACTGAAGCTTTCTTT
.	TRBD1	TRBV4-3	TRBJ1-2	CASSQETGAYGGYTF	TGCGCCAGCAGCCAAGAAACAGGGGCCTATGGGGGCTACACCTTC
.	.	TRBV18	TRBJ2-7	CASSPGNIYEQYF	TGTGCCAGCTCACCAGGGAACATTTACGAGCAGTACTTC
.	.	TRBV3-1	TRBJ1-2	CASSQDRNYGYTF	TGTGCCAGCAGCCAAGACCGTAACTATGGCTACACCTTC
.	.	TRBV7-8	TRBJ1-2	CASSLDRYYGYTF	TGTGCCAGCAGCCTGGACCGATACTATGGCTACACCTTC